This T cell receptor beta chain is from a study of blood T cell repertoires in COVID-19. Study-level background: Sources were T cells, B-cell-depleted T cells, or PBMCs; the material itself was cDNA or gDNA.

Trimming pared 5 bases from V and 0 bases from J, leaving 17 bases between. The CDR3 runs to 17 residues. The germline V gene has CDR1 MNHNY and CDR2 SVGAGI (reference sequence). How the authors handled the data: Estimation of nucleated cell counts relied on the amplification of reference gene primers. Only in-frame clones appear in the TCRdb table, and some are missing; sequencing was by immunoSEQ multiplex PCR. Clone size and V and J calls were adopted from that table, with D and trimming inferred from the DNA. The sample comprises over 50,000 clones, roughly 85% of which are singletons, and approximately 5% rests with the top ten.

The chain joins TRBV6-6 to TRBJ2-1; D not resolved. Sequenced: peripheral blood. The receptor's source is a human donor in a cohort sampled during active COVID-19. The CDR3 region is CASSRPGGRSSYNEQFF. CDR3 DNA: TGTGCCAGCAGTCGACCCGGCGGAAGGTCCTCCTACAATGAGCAGTTCTTC.